This T cell receptor (beta chain) was observed in a study of CD8 T cell repertoires and HIV-1 epitope variants. The wider study: Controls were a CMV, EBV and flu pool, Ebola AY9, and no peptide. Cultures ran 10 days, with IL-2, IL-7 and IL-15 added on days 3 and 7. Tested: three Gag epitope families, Nef HW9 and YT9. Enriched T cells were co-cultured with equal numbers of autologous T cell-negative antigen-presenting cells.

Here immunoSEQ multiplex PCR was the method, and the copy in TCRdb shows in-frame clones only, minus some. The sample records around 5,900 clones, around three fifths being singletons. V gave up 6 bases and J gave up 3 bases, with 9 bases separating them. The CDR3 runs to 13 residues. Per the germline V gene, CDR1 is LNHDA and CDR2 is SQIVND (reference sequence). A note on this clone: Its antigen is undetermined.

V gene TRBV19 combines with J gene TRBJ2-1; tentatively, D is TRBD2 (7 bases). Sample: cultured CD8+ T cells derived from PBMCs. This receptor was identified in a male donor with HIV. The CDR3: CASRRGLYNEQFF. The CDR3 region has the DNA TGTGCCAGTAGGCGGGGGCTCTACAATGAGCAGTTCTTC.